Described below is a single T cell receptor (beta chain) sequence and its context. As yet, its antigen is unknown. cDNA reverse transcribed from extracted RNA served as the sequencing template. The assay was immunoSEQ multiplex PCR, and TCRdb's table has in-frame clones only and misses some. The sample has 140,000 to 150,000 clones, 51% seen once. This sample was included in a study of CD8+ T cells in alopecia areata. As for the study in general: Oral tofacitinib (5 to 10 mg twice daily) was administered to treated patients. Dosing spanned 6 to 18 months on tofacitinib, then 6 months off drug. Study findings and constraints: Patients displayed less clarity in TCR sharing than mice, a finding possibly related to HLA.

CDR1 is WNHNN, CDR2 SYGVQD, per germline (reference sequence). The CDR3 has 15 amino acids. V shed 2 bases and J 3 bases; nucleotides not matched to a gene: 1. The sequence came from a human donor with alopecia areata. The V gene is TRBV10-1, the J gene TRBJ2-3; TRBD2 matches at 11 bases. The specimen was CD4+ T cells sorted from blood, collected at week 0. This CDR3 is CASSETSGRTDTQYF. The CDR3 DNA reads TGCGCCAGCAGTGAGACTAGCGGGAGAACAGATACGCAGTATTTT.